This entry describes one T cell receptor beta chain. Its antigen is not known. TCRdb's copy holds only in-frame clones and misses some; the assay was immunoSEQ multiplex PCR. The sample has about 590,000 clones, about 95% seen once. CD45RO-negative, CCR7-selected cells formed the naive CD8 fraction, which excluded terminally differentiated effector memory CD45RA+ cells. The donor population consisted of healthy HIV-negative adults with no recent acute infections or vaccinations. This specimen belongs to a study of shared clonotypes between healthy human individuals. General observations from the study: Against clonotypes common to all four donors, non-shared ones had lower generation probabilities.

The receptor's source is a woman aged 25 to 39 in good health. The sequencing sample was made of naive CD8+ T cells sorted from blood.

The CDR3 is CASSPGLAVLRSYEQYF. The DNA for the CDR3 is TGCGCCAGCAGCCCCGGGCTAGCGGTTCTTCGCTCCTACGAGCAGTACTTC. V and J are TRBV4-1 and TRBJ2-7; 7 bases align to TRBD2. Germline CDR1 MGHRA, CDR2 YSYEKL. The CDR3 spans 17 residues. V trimming: 4 bases; J trimming: 0 bases; junction bases outside the gene matches: 12.